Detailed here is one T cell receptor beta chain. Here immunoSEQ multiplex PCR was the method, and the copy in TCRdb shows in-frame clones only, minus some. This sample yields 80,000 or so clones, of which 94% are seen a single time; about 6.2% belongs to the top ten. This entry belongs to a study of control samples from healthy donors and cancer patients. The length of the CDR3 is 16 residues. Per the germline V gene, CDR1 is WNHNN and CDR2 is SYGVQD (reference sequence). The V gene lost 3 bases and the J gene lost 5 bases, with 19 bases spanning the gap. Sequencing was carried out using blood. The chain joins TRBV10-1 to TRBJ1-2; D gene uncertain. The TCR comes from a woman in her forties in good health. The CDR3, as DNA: TGCGCCAGCAGTGATTTAGGGCCCGGCCAAACGTATGGCTACACCTTC. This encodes CASSDLGPGQTYGYTF.